This T cell receptor (beta chain) is drawn from a study of blood T cell repertoires in COVID-19. As for the study in general: T cells, B-cell-depleted T cells, or PBMCs supplied cDNA or gDNA.

Sequenced by immunoSEQ multiplex PCR; TCRdb stores in-frame clones only, minus some. The sample comprises fewer than 40,000 clones, just over 85% of which are singletons, and 4% to 5% rests with the top ten. The CDR3 totals 14 residues. Per the germline V gene, CDR1 is SNHLY and CDR2 is FYNNEI. The V segment lost 5 bases and the J segment 3 bases; nucleotides outside the gene matches: 6. The sequence was collected from a woman aged 65 to 85 with active COVID-19. What was sequenced was peripheral blood. The rearrangement links TRBV2 to TRBJ1-1; 7 positions agree with TRBD1. CDR3: CASSLTGRDTEAFF. The CDR3 coding sequence is TGTGCCAGCAGTCTGACAGGGCGGGACACTGAAGCTTTCTTT. Looking up the rest from reference TRBV2 and TRBJ1-1 gives the full variable domain: EPEVTQTPSHQVTQMGQEVILRCVPISNHLYFYWYRQILGQKVEFLVSFYNNEISEKSEIFDDQFSVERPDGSNFTLKIRSTKLEDSAMYFCASSLTGRDTEAFFGQGTRLTVV.